These 10 T cell receptor beta chains originate from one sample sequenced in a study of CD8 T cells in ankylosing spondylitis. TCRdb analysed the 5' RACE reads with MiXCR anew, one entry per CDR3 protein. This table has some 37,000 distinct CDR3 sequences, approximately 11% appearing once. Sequences were obtained from synovial fluid, either unsorted or a sorted T cell fraction (not recorded which). These receptors originate from a male donor with ankylosing spondylitis.

This clonotype was seen more than once but under ten times. The rearrangement links TRBV6-2 or TRBV6-3 to TRBJ2-1; D is unclear. Deletions cut 10 bases from V and 7 bases from J, with 17 bases between. This CDR3 is 13 amino acids long. Germline-derived CDR1 and CDR2 are MNHEY and SVGEGT. DNA of the CDR3: TGTGCCACCGGTTCAATACTTAGGAATGAGCAGTTCTTC. Its translation is CATGSILRNEQFF.

V usage is TRBV18 and J usage is TRBJ2-7; D is undetermined. This CDR3 spans 14 amino acids. The V end was cut by 2 bases, the J end by 0 bases, with 8 bases between. Germline V lookup: CDR1 KGHSH, CDR2 LQKENI. The CDR3 nucleotides are TGTGCCAGCTCACCAGCGGCCGGCTCCTACGAGCAGTACTTC. Translation gives CASSPAAGSYEQYF.

This clonotype appeared many times. This chain joins TRBV28 and TRBJ2-1; maybe TRBD2 (6 bases). This CDR3 is built from 14 residues. V was pared by 5 bases and J by 8 bases, with 16 bases between. Germline values: CDR1 MDHEN, CDR2 SYDVKM. Written as DNA, the CDR3 is TGTGCCAGCAGTCTAGCGTTTTGGCCCGATGAGCAGTTCTTC. Encoded protein: CASSLAFWPDEQFF.

The V and J genes are TRBV24-1 and TRBJ2-5, with 9 bases matching TRBD2. The CDR3 loop spans 11 amino acids. V shed 8 bases, J shed 9 bases, and the junction held 3 bases outside the gene matches. In germline, CDR1 is KGHDR, CDR2 SFDVKD. CDR3 in amino acids: CATNSGSSQYF. For the CDR3, the DNA is TGTGCCACCAATAGCGGGAGTTCCCAGTACTTC.

This clonotype was counted many times. This chain links TRBV12-3 or TRBV12-4 with TRBJ1-5; TRBD1 matches at 7 bases. The CDR3 covers 14 residues. Losses at the gene ends were 7 bases for V and 2 bases for J; bases not matched to a gene: 5. The CDR3 protein is CASTRQGGNQPQHF. For the CDR3, the DNA is TGTGCCAGCACTAGACAGGGAGGCAATCAGCCCCAGCATTTT.

The rearrangement links TRBV9 to TRBJ2-2, with no clear D. Between the trimmed V and J ends, which lost 2 bases and 1 base, there was a span of 9 bases. CDR3 length equals 15 residues. The germline CDR1 and CDR2 sequences are SGDLS and YYNGEE. CDR3 sequence (DNA): TGTGCCAGCAGCGTGTGGCAGATGAACACCGGGGAGCTGTTTTTT. Translated: CASSVWQMNTGELFF.

Many counts were recorded for this clonotype. This chain joins TRBV12-3 or TRBV12-4 and TRBJ2-5, with 16 positions matching TRBD2. With V trimmed by 11 bases and J by 7 bases, 19 bases remained unmatched. This CDR3 contains 18 residues. CDR3 residues: CAFSRPGLAGGPSATQYF. The CDR3 bases are TGTGCCTTCAGTCGCCCGGGACTAGCGGGAGGGCCCTCCGCGACCCAGTACTTC.

This clonotype was detected many times. The V gene is TRBV24-1, the J gene TRBJ1-5; the match to TRBD1 covers 7 bases. CDR1 KGHDR and CDR2 SFDVKD come from the germline V gene. Trimming cost V 12 bases and J 2 bases; bases outside gene matches: 9. The CDR3 has 14 residues. The CDR3 sequence: CAHYRDRGNQPQHF. The CDR3 bases are TGTGCCCACTACCGGGACAGAGGCAATCAGCCCCAGCATTTT.

This clonotype was observed many times. The chain has TRBV6-2 or TRBV6-3 and TRBJ2-1; 11 nucleotides align to TRBD2. Germline assignment: CDR1 MNHEY and CDR2 SVGEGT. Trimming at V came to 2 bases and at J to 7 bases, leaving 4 bases not matched to a gene. The length of the CDR3 is 15 residues. The CDR3 sequence: CASSYRTSGLNEQFF. CDR3 nucleotide sequence: TGTGCCAGCAGTTACCGGACTAGCGGGCTAAATGAGCAGTTCTTC.

The sample holds many counts of this clonotype. The chain recombines TRBV19 with TRBJ1-2; the D is unclear. This CDR3 is built from 12 residues. Germline V gene data show CDR1 as LNHDA and CDR2 as SQIVND (reference sequence). Trimming stripped 3 bases from V and 7 bases from J, with 9 bases between. The CDR3 bases are TGTGCCAGTAGTATCGGTGGGGTTGGCTACACCTTC. Translated: CASSIGGVGYTF.